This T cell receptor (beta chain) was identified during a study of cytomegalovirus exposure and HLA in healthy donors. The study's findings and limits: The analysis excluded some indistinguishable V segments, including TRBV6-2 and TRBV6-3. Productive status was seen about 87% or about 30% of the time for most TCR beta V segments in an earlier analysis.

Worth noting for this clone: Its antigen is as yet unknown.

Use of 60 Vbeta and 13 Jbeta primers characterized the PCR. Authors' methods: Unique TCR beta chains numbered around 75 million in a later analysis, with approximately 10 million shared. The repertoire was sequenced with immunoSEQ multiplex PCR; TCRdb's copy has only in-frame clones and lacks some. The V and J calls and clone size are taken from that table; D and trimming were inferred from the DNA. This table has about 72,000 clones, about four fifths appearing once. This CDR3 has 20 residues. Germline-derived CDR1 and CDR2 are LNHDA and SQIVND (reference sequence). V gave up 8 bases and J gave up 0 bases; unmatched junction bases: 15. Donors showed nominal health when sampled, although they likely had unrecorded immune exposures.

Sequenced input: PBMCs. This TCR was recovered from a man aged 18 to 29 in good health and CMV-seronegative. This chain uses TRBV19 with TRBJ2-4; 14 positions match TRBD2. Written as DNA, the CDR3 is TGTGCCAGTTCCGGACTAGCGGGGGGCAAAAGGGGGGTAGCCAAAAACATTCAGTACTTC. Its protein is CASSGLAGGKRGVAKNIQYF.